The 21 T cell receptor beta chains below come from one sample, sequenced in a study of blood T cells in healthy people across ages. The authors ran a second PCR of about 6 to 11 cycles using a sample-barcoded 5' primer and a J-beta primer mix. TCRdb re-called the 5' RACE reads through MiXCR, storing one row per CDR3 protein. The sample carries 1.5 million or so distinct CDR3 sequences, 40% to 45% recorded once. Specimen: blood. The receptors were sampled from a woman aged 18 to 35 in good health.

The J gene is TRBJ2-1, the V gene TRBV25-1; 7 nucleotides agree with TRBD2. V was pared by 2 bases and J by 13 bases, with 2 bases of the junction left unmatched. Germline values: CDR1 MGHDK, CDR2 SYGVNS. CDR3 length: 11 residues. CDR3 residues: CASSELAVQFF. CDR3 bases: TGTGCCAGCAGTGAACTAGCGGTTCAGTTCTTC.

V gene TRBV7-2 combines with J gene TRBJ2-2; D not resolved. This CDR3 region has 14 residues. Germline V gene sequence: CDR1 SGHTA, CDR2 FQGNSA. Deletions cut 2 bases from V and 2 bases from J, with 6 bases between. In DNA, the CDR3 is TGTGCCAGCAGCTTAATGGTAAACACCGGGGAGCTGTTTTTT. Its protein product is CASSLMVNTGELFF.

This clonotype occurred a few times. V gene TRBV7-9 combines with J gene TRBJ2-5; D remains unclear. The CDR3 spans 12 residues. Per germline, CDR1 SEHNR and CDR2 FQNEAQ (reference sequence). The germline V and J ends were trimmed by 2 bases and 12 bases, with 13 bases remaining between them. The CDR3 DNA follows: TGTGCCAGCAGCTTAACGACGGCCGATGAGTACTTC. This sequence encodes CASSLTTADEYF.

Turning to this clonotype: A junction end diverges from the germline sequence, so it may reflect a read error. The J gene is TRBJ2-1, the V gene TRBV6-5, with D possibly being TRBD1 (8 bases). The CDR3 is 16 residues long. Germline V gene sequence: CDR1 MNHEY, CDR2 SVGAGI. The CDR3 is CASSYPGGQDYHEQFF. In DNA, the CDR3 is TGTGCCAGCAGTTACCCGGGGGGACAGGACTACCATGAGCAGTTCTTC.

Only a few counts were recorded for this clonotype. This rearrangement joins TRBV29-1 to TRBJ2-7; D possibly corresponds to TRBD1 (6 bases). Deletions cut 7 bases from V and 2 bases from J, with 12 bases between. This CDR3 contains 12 residues. Germline lookup yields CDR1 SQVTM and CDR2 ANQGSEA. The chain's CDR3 is CSARTATYEQYF. CDR3 DNA sequence: TGCAGCGCCCGGACAGCAACCTACGAGCAGTACTTC.

This chain uses TRBV6-5 with TRBJ2-5; 10 bases match TRBD2. The germline V gene has CDR1 MNHEY and CDR2 SVGAGI. Trimming at V came to 5 bases and at J to 0 bases, leaving 6 bases not matched to a gene. There are 16 residues in the CDR3. CDR3: CASSRLAGTYQETQYF. The CDR3 nucleotides are TGTGCCAGCAGTCGACTAGCGGGCACGTACCAAGAGACCCAGTACTTC.

With regard to this clonotype: An end of the junction does not agree with germline; a read error may underlie this. This chain joins TRBV20-1 and TRBJ2-1; 9 positions match TRBD2. The CDR3 totals 14 residues. The germline V gene has CDR1 DFQATT and CDR2 SNEGSKA (reference sequence). CDR3 sequence (DNA): TGTAGTGCTGGTAGCGGGAGCCCCTACAATGAGCAGTTCTTC. Protein product: CSAGSGSPYNEQFF.

This chain links TRBV27 with TRBJ2-1, with 7 bases that match TRBD1. Germline V CDR1 and CDR2: MNHEY, SMNVEV (reference sequence). V trimming: 5 bases; J trimming: 3 bases; junction bases outside the gene matches: 4. CDR3 length: 14 residues. CDR3 amino acids: CASSPGGFYNEQFF. The CDR3 DNA sequence: TGTGCCAGCAGTCCAGGGGGATTCTACAATGAGCAGTTCTTC.

This clonotype was counted a few times. The chain joins TRBV4-3 to TRBJ2-3; D gene ambiguous. The germline V and J ends were trimmed by 0 bases and 0 bases, with 7 bases remaining between them. Germline CDR1 reads LGHNA; CDR2 reads YSLEER. The CDR3 totals 15 residues. The chain's CDR3 is CASSQDAVSTDTQYF. CDR3 sequence (DNA): TGCGCCAGCAGCCAAGACGCGGTTAGCACAGATACGCAGTATTTT.

This clonotype was observed a handful of times. The J gene is TRBJ2-1, the V gene TRBV20-1; TRBD1 is a possible D gene (5 bases). The CDR3 is made up of 16 amino acids. Germline V gene data show CDR1 as DFQATT and CDR2 as SNEGSKA (reference sequence). Trimming stripped 1 base from V and 8 bases from J, with 21 bases between. CDR3 protein: CSARAPWGRLDYEQFF. The DNA of the CDR3 is TGCAGTGCTAGAGCTCCCTGGGGCCGCCTAGACTATGAGCAGTTCTTC.

This clonotype was counted only a few times. V and J are TRBV6-4 and TRBJ2-3; TRBD2 matches 9 bases. Germline V gene lookup returns CDR1 MRHNA and CDR2 SNTAGT. The CDR3 is made up of 15 amino acids. With V trimmed by 3 bases and J by 6 bases, 7 bases remained unmatched. CDR3 region: CASSETSGRADTQYF. CDR3 DNA sequence: TGTGCCAGCAGTGAGACTAGCGGTCGGGCGGATACGCAGTATTTT.

The chain couples TRBV29-1 to TRBJ2-5; 8 nucleotides match TRBD1. The ends lost 6 bases at V and 0 bases at J; junction bases unmatched: 6. The CDR3 runs to 14 residues. Per germline, CDR1 SQVTM and CDR2 ANQGSEA. CDR3 coding DNA: TGCAGCGTGGGGACAGGAGTTAACCAAGAGACCCAGTACTTC. This codes for CSVGTGVNQETQYF.

This sequence joins TRBV12-3 or TRBV12-4 and TRBJ2-3; 7 bases map to TRBD1. V lost 5 bases, J lost 15 bases, and 26 bases stayed unmatched. The CDR3 covers 17 residues. The CDR3 reads CASSPATGIAVTDMQYF. Written as DNA, the CDR3 is TGTGCCAGCAGTCCCGCGACAGGGATCGCCGTAACAGATATGCAATATTTT.

V usage is TRBV7-2 and J usage is TRBJ1-2; D is uncertain. The CDR3 is made up of 14 amino acids. The V end was cut by 2 bases, the J end by 4 bases, with 11 bases between. The germline V gene has CDR1 SGHTA and CDR2 FQGNSA. The CDR3: CASSLITFGYGYTF. Written as DNA, the CDR3 is TGTGCCAGCAGCTTAATCACTTTTGGCTATGGCTACACCTTC.

This chain joins TRBV18 and TRBJ2-2; no reliable D call. Germline V gene lookup returns CDR1 KGHSH and CDR2 LQKENI. Trimming removed 2 bases from V and 0 bases from J, with 7 bases in between. The CDR3 runs to 15 residues. CDR3 nucleotide sequence: TGTGCCAGCTCACCAGGACCGACGAACACCGGGGAGCTGTTTTTT. It specifies CASSPGPTNTGELFF.

The sample holds a few counts of this clonotype. The chain couples TRBV6-2 or TRBV6-3 to TRBJ2-1, with TRBD1 matching over 10 bases. With the DNA end fitting TRBJ2-7 better, the J assignment may be wrong. Germline V CDR1 and CDR2: MNHEY, SVGEGT. The CDR3 length is 19 residues. CDR3 region: CASSSIPGQGSSSYNEQYF. In DNA form, the CDR3 reads TGTGCCAGCAGCTCAATCCCGGGACAGGGGTCGAGCTCCTACAATGAGCAGTACTTC.

The chain carries TRBV6-2 or TRBV6-3 and TRBJ1-1, with 7 bases lining up with TRBD1. The CDR3 is made up of 15 amino acids. The germline gives CDR1 MNHEY, CDR2 SVGEGT. Trimming cost V 3 bases and J 6 bases; bases outside gene matches: 10. The CDR3 coding sequence is TGTGCCAGCAGTTATTATGACAGGGTCCACGCTGAAGCTTTCTTT. It encodes CASSYYDRVHAEAFF.

This clonotype appeared a few times. This may arise from a read error, as a much more abundant clone is one base away. The J gene is TRBJ2-1, the V gene TRBV5-1; 8 nucleotides line up with TRBD2. The DNA matches TRBJ2-7 better at its end, which makes the J call doubtful. CDR1 is SGHRS, CDR2 YFSETQ, per germline. This CDR3 region has 15 residues. Here the CDR3 DNA reads TGCGCCAGCAGCGTCGTAGCGGGGCTATACAATGAGCAGTACTTC. The encoded protein is CASSVVAGLYNEQYF.

Only a few counts were recorded for this clonotype. The V call is TRBV7-2, the J call TRBJ2-7, with no clear D. The V and J ends lost 2 bases and 5 bases respectively, with 10 bases between them. Germline V gene lookup returns CDR1 SGHTA and CDR2 FQGNSA. CDR3 length: 13 amino acids. CDR3 residues: CASSLISYNEQYF. The CDR3 nucleotides are TGTGCCAGCAGCTTAATATCTTACAACGAGCAGTACTTC.

This clonotype was seen a few times. This rearrangement joins TRBV7-9 to TRBJ1-4; D is ambiguous. V was shortened by 0 bases and J by 14 bases, with 13 bases between the two germline ends. The CDR3 has 13 residues. Germline CDR1 SEHNR, CDR2 FQNEAQ (reference sequence). The CDR3 here is CASSLAAVGDLFF. The CDR3 nucleotides read TGTGCCAGCAGCTTAGCGGCAGTTGGGGATCTGTTTTTT.

This clonotype was observed a handful of times. The chain links TRBV20-1 to TRBJ2-1; D is perhaps TRBD1 (6 bases). The J call is uncertain, as TRBJ2-7 better fits the DNA end. Germline assignment: CDR1 DFQATT and CDR2 SNEGSKA (reference sequence). This CDR3 region has 15 residues. CDR3 amino acids: CSARTDTDPYNEQYF. The CDR3 nucleotides are TGCAGTGCACGGACAGATACGGACCCCTACAATGAGCAGTACTTC.